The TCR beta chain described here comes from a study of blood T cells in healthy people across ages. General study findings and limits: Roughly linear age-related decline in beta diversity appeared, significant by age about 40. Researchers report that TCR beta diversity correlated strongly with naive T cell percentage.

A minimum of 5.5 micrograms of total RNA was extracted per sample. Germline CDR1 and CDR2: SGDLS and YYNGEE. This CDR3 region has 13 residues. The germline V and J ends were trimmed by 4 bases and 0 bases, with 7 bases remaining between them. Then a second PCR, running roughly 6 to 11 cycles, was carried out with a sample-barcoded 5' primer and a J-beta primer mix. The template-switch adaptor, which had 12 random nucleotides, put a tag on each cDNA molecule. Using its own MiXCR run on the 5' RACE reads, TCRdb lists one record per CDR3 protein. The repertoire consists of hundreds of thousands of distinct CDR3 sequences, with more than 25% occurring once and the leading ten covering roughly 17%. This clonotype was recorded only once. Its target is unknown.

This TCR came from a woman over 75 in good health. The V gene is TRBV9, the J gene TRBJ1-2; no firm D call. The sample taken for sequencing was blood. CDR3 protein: CASSSLSNYGYTF. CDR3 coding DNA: TGTGCCAGCAGCTCCCTGTCTAACTATGGCTACACCTTC.